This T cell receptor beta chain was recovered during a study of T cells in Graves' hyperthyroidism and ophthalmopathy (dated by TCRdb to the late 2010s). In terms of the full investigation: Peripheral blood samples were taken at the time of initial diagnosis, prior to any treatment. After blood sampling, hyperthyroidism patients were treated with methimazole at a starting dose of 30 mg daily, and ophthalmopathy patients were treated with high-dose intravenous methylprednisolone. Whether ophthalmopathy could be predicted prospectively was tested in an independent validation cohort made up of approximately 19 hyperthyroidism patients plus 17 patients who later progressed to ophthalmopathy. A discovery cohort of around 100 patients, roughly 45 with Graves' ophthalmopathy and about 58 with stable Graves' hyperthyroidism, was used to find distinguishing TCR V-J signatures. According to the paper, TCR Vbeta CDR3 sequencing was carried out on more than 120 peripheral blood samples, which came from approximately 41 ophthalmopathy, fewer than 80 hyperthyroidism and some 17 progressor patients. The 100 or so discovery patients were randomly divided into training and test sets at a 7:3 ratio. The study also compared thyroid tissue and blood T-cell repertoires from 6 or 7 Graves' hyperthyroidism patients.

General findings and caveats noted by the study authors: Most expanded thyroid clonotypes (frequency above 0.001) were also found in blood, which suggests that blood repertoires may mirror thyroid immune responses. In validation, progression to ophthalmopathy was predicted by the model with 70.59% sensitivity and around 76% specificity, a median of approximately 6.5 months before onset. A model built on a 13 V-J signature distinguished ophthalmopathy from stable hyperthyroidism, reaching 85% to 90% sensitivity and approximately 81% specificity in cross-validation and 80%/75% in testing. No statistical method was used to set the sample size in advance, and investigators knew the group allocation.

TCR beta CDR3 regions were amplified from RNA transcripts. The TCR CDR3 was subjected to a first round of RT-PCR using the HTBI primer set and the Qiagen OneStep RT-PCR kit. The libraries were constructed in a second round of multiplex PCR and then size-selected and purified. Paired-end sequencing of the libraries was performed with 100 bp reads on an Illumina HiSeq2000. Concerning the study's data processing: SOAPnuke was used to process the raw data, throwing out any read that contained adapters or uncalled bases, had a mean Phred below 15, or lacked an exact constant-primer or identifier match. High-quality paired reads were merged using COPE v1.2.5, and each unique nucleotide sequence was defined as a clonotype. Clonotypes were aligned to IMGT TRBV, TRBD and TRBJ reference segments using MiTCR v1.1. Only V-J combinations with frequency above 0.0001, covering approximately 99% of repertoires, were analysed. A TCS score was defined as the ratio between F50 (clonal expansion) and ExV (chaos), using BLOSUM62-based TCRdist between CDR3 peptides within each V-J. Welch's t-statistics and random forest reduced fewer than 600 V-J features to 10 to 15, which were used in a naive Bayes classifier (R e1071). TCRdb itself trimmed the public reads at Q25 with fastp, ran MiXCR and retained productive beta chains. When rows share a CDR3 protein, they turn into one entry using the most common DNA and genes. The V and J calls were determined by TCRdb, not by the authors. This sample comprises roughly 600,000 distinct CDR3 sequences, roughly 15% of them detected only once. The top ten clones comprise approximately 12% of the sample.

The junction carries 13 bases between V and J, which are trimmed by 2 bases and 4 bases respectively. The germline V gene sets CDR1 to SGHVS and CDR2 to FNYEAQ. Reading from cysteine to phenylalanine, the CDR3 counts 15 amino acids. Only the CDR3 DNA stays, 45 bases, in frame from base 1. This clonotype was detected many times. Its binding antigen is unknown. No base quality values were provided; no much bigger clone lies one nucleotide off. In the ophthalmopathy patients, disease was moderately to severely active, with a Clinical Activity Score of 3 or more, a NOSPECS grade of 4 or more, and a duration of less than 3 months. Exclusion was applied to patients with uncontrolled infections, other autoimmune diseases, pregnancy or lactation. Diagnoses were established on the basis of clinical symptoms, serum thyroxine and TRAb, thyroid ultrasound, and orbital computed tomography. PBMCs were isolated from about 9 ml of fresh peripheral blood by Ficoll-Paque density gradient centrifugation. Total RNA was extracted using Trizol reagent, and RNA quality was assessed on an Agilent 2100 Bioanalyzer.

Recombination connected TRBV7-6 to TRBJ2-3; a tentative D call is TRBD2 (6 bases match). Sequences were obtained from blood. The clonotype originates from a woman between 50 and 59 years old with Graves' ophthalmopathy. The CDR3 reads CASSLLVRGPDTQYF. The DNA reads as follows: TGTGCCAGCAGCTTATTAGTGCGGGGACCAGATACGCAGTATTTT.